This entry is about one T cell receptor beta chain. The time point was: baseline, week 1 (first vaccination visit). Documented treatment: pre-vaccination baseline after standard-of-care therapy. This record comes from a study of a mutant IDH1 vaccine in newly diagnosed glioma. In the study overall: Sex among treated patients split about 60% male, about 40% female; mean age was approximately 40 years. Previous treatment comprised radiotherapy, temozolomide, or both, mostly both.

Produced via immunoSEQ multiplex PCR; TCRdb's table is partial and in-frame only. The sample yields 75,000 to 100,000 clones, 70% to 90% seen once. CDR1 is GTSNPN and CDR2 is SVGIG in the germline V gene (reference sequence). V was trimmed by 2 bases and J by 1 base, leaving 8 bases between them. The CDR3 extends over 13 amino acids. The chain employs TRBV30 and TRBJ1-1; maybe TRBD1 (5 bases). This receptor was obtained from a woman aged 50 to 60 with glioma. Material: PBMCs, obtained from a glioma patient treated with radiotherapy, temozolomide or both. CDR3 sequence (DNA): TGTGCCTGGAGTCCGGGGACGAACACTGAAGCTTTCTTT. Translating gives CAWSPGTNTEAFF.